These 2 T cell receptor beta chains were all obtained from the same sample, sequenced in a study of human T cells and chemical hapten exposure. MiXCR, applied by TCRdb to the RACE reads, yields one record per CDR3 protein. The table records some 350,000 distinct CDR3 sequences, approximately 6.3% of them present only once. Stated time point: patch test 1, 2 weeks after DPC sensitization. The treatment denotes: therapeutic diphenylcyclopropenone sensitization with weekly scalp DPC. The starting material was whole blood, obtained in connection with sensitization to the hapten diphenylcyclopropenone (DPC). Source of these receptors: a woman in her late teens or twenties with alopecia areata. Some clones in this sample may be carry-over from other donors' samples.

This clonotype occurred a few times. DNA of the CDR3: TGTGCCAGCAGGGCGACAGGGACTGAAGCTTTCTTT. The encoded protein is CASRATGTEAFF. This chain joins TRBV27 and TRBJ1-1, with TRBD1 matching 7 bases. The CDR3 totals 12 residues. Germline CDR1 is MNHEY and CDR2 is SMNVEV (reference sequence). V dropped 6 bases and J dropped 5; count of bases not matched to a gene: 3.

The genes are TRBV2 and TRBJ2-2, with D uncertain. The CDR3 is 14 amino acids. V shed 4 bases and J shed 2 bases, with 8 bases lying between them. Germline V CDR1 and CDR2: SNHLY, FYNNEI. CDR3 coding DNA: TGTGCCAGCAGTGCAATGACTAACACCGGGGAGCTGTTTTTT. It encodes CASSAMTNTGELFF.